Shown below are 5 T cell receptor beta chains from a single sample sequenced in a study of OX40 agonist ivuxolimab in advanced cancers. The table came from immunoSEQ multiplex PCR; TCRdb's copy has only in-frame clones and leaves some out. The sample includes approximately 79,000 clones, 90% to 95% of them seen just once. This sample comprised CD4+ or CD8+ T cells sorted from blood, obtained in a trial of the OX40 agonist ivuxolimab. These receptors all stem from an adult with an advanced solid tumor such as melanoma, head and neck, liver or kidney cancer.

The V call is TRBV9, the J call TRBJ2-1; D uncertain. Trimming left V 0 bases short and J 10 bases short, with 11 bases between. Germline V gives CDR1 SGDLS, CDR2 YYNGEE. This CDR3 has 13 amino acids. CDR3 DNA sequence: TGTGCCAGCAGCGTAGTTGGCTCATGGGAGCAGTTCTTC. Translated: CASSVVGSWEQFF.

This CDR3 reads CASTYGGAVRGDYEQYF. The CDR3 coding sequence is TGTGCCAGCACCTACGGAGGAGCTGTGCGGGGTGACTACGAGCAGTACTTC. The rearrangement uses TRBV7-9 and TRBJ2-7, with D possibly being TRBD2 (6 bases). V gave up 7 bases and J gave up 3 bases, with 25 bases separating them. CDR3 length: 17 amino acids. Germline-derived CDR1 and CDR2 are SEHNR and FQNEAQ (reference sequence).

V is TRBV28 and J is TRBJ2-1; the match to TRBD2 covers 8 bases. The J segment lost 4 bases and the V segment lost 7 bases, leaving 9 bases of the junction unmatched. The CDR3 is 15 residues long. The V gene's germline CDR1 is MDHEN and CDR2 SYDVKM. The CDR3 DNA follows: TGTGCCAGCACCCCACCGGGGGGGTGGTACAATGAGCAGTTCTTC. As protein: CASTPPGGWYNEQFF.

V gene TRBV27 combines with J gene TRBJ2-7; perhaps TRBD2 as D (5 bases). There are 14 residues in the CDR3. Looked up from germline, CDR1 is MNHEY and CDR2 is SMNVEV (reference sequence). Trimming took 0 bases from V and 3 from J, leaving 9 bases between them. The CDR3 region is CASSLSGSVYEQYF. The CDR3 bases are TGTGCCAGCAGTTTATCGGGTAGCGTCTACGAGCAGTACTTC.

The chain links TRBV28 to TRBJ1-2; no firm D call. Looked up from germline, CDR1 is MDHEN and CDR2 is SYDVKM. The V end was cut by 6 bases, the J end by 0 bases, with 11 bases between. This CDR3 has 14 amino acids. Here the CDR3 reads CASRIGGANYGYTF. For the CDR3, the DNA is TGTGCCAGCAGGATCGGCGGAGCTAACTATGGCTACACCTTC.